This TCR beta chain was captured by sequencing in a study of cytomegalovirus exposure and HLA in healthy donors (dated by TCRdb to the late 2010s). The study in broad terms: An earlier analysis of roughly 630 of the donors reported about 290 Gb of sequence data and some 120 million unique TCR beta sequences from about 179 million T cells. Roughly 300 gigabases of sequencing data and approximately 80 million unique TCR sequences were included in an early release covering roughly 600 HLA-typed donors. Among the roughly 400 genotyped donors, around 81% belonged to the genetic ancestry cluster associated with self-reported Caucasian donors. The aim of the study was to test whether cataloging public T cell receptors could identify signatures of past pathogen exposure. The study used immunosequencing to profile the T cell repertoires of around 600 subjects and linked those repertoires to cytomegalovirus serostatus. A separate validation cohort of approximately 120 different subjects was used in addition to the approximately 670-subject first cohort. To predict cytomegalovirus infection status, the study brought together high-throughput TCR immunosequencing, statistical association of individual TCRs with disease status, and machine learning. To study patterns of TCR occurrence, a later analysis re-analyzed previously published TCR beta repertoires from hundreds of donors and added high-resolution HLA genotyping. The later analysis used no new phenotypic data to find candidate immune exposures, relying instead on TCR beta sequences and their occurrence across donors. An earlier analysis of approximately 580 of the donors used high-throughput TCR beta sequencing to judge whether each TCR beta V gene segment behaved as functional or pseudogenic. Donor age, sex, ethnicity and CMV serostatus were compiled together with the repertoire data. A later genetic analysis used genome-wide SNP genotypes for about three fifths of the 666 donors, treating that subset as a discovery cohort. Every discovery cohort repertoire had been produced on one sequencing platform. Both class I and class II loci were covered by HLA typing, at four-digit resolution. Typing coverage varied by locus: roughly 629-640 donors for A, B, C, DRB1 and DQB1; roughly 510 for DQA1; over 600 for DPA1; roughly 470 for DPB1. A handful of DR-DQ haplotypes were handled as single units for association and clustering because linkage in the cohort was strong. On average, 235,054 unique TCR beta nucleotide sequences were sequenced per donor among a few hundred genotyped donors of the cohort, with 15% to 20% of those sequences being non-productive.

Library creation used the immunoSEQ multiplex PCR assay. For the multiplex PCR, a mixture combining 60 forward primers for TCR Vbeta segments and 13 reverse primers for TCR Jbeta segments was used. The CDR3 region of rearranged TCR beta genes was amplified from genomic DNA by a multiplex PCR assay. On the Illumina HiSeq System, the amplified TCR beta libraries were sequenced as 87-base-pair reads. Per the authors' processing: A later analysis tallied 70 million to 100 million unique TCR beta chains across the 640 or so repertoires, and 10 million to 11 million of those chains were shared by two or more donors. Raw reads were error-corrected and collapsed into unique sequences with a nearest-neighbor algorithm that merged closely related sequences to remove PCR and sequencing errors. To assign V, D and J gene segments, CDR3 sequences were aligned to IMGT reference sequences. For a sequence to be retained, at least a six-nucleotide match to both a V gene segment and a J gene segment was required. Rearrangements were classified as productive when the CDR3 lacked stop codons and remained in frame with V and J, and all other rearrangements were classified as non-productive. CDR3 was defined by IMGT convention, running from the second conserved V-encoded cysteine to the conserved J-encoded phenylalanine. The earlier analysis of about 570 of the donors excluded any sequence lacking an unambiguous match to a single V gene segment. In an earlier analysis of several hundred of the donors, a V segment was called functional when productive rearrangements were above 56.7%, and segregating when the standard deviation between donors exceeded 5%. A statistical classification framework was built for diagnosing cytomegalovirus status from the catalog of TCR beta chain sequences. V and J gene assignment, in a later analysis, came from comparing TCR nucleotide sequences with IMGT/GENE-DB human TR gene sequences. Using the TCRdist pipeline, a later analysis assigned CDR3 sequences along with most-parsimonious VDJ recombination scenarios. In a later analysis, each TCR beta chain was defined by its CDR3 amino acid sequence together with its V-gene family, and reads without a unique V-gene family were excluded. To address suspected cross-contamination and a sequencing artifact, a later analysis removed approximately 590 highly shared, low-generation-probability nucleotide sequences. A later analysis calculated a clonal expansion index for each public chain from normalized within-repertoire ranks of inferred template counts. Generation probabilities in a later analysis came from a VDJ recombination model fitted to out-of-frame rearrangements, and those results were checked against IGoR. In a later analysis, hypergeometric tests were used to score TCR-TCR, TCR-HLA and TCR-CMV co-occurrence, with a repertoire-size bias correction applied to TCR pairs. To estimate false discovery rates, a later analysis permuted the HLA or CMV assignments 20 times. A later analysis grouped co-occurring TCRs with DBSCAN, adding TCRdist sequence similarity when clustering within HLA-allele-positive subsets. For co-occurrence clustering, repertoires with fewer than 30,000 or more than 120,000 public chains were excluded, along with roughly five repertoires with anomalous nucleotide sharing. In its TCRdb copy, this immuneACCESS table keeps in-frame sequences only and misses some clones. Where compared with another copy, unresolved V genes explain less than half of these, and the others have no known cause. V, J and clone size are taken as reported in that table, and D and trimming were inferred from the DNA itself. This sample is represented by some 130,000 clones; roughly four fifths of them were singletons. The ten most abundant clones make up about 11% of the sample.

This clone has only one observation. Its cognate antigen has yet to be identified. Per-base qualities were not stored, and no clone one base away is much larger. Trimming takes 8 bases from V and 0 bases from J, and the germline ends sit 8 bases apart. Taken from cysteine to phenylalanine, the CDR3 has 13 residues. Only the CDR3 part of the read is kept: 39 bases, read in frame from the first base. CDR1 LNHDA and CDR2 SQIVND were looked up in the germline V gene (reference sequence). The cohort comprised around 700 healthy bone marrow donors. All cohort members were sampled while nominally healthy, although unrecorded immune exposures were likely present. The donor was CMV seropositive and belonged to the group of 270 or so seropositive cohort members. Every donor gave a peripheral blood sample, and the peripheral blood mononuclear cells from that sample were used for TCR beta sequencing. The Qiagen DNeasy Blood Extraction Kit was used to extract genomic DNA from the blood cell samples.

Results the study describes overall, beyond this receptor: In a later genetic analysis, a missense DCLRE1C variant was associated with V-gene and J-gene trimming of TCR beta chains, and the association was replicated in an independent cohort. Specific HLA alleles were associated with 15,000 to 20,000 TCR beta sequences at a false discovery rate of 0.05 in a later analysis. Only TCR beta chains were sequenced in this cohort, and the absence of alpha or paired-chain data limited detectable features. Across donors, most TCR sequences were observed very rarely, whereas some public TCRs were present in many individuals. A later analysis found that most CMV-associated TCR beta chains appeared HLA-restricted, with HLA associations seemingly driven largely by CMV exposure. Assigning TCR associations to individual alleles was difficult when HLA alleles, especially DR and DQ, strongly co-occurred. Because HLA typing was missing for some donors at each locus, association tests included only the typed subset. A further reported finding was that TCR beta sequences accurately predicted the HLA-A and HLA-B alleles for most subjects in the first cohort. A cluster of highly shared sequence variants was judged likely to represent a technical artifact of the sequencing pipeline. The authors suggested that the approach could potentially be extended to other disease states and immunological phenotypes. A total of about 150 TCR beta chains were listed by the study as associated with cytomegalovirus. A few of the identified cytomegalovirus-associated TCR beta chains were confirmed in vitro to be specific for cytomegalovirus antigens. The presence/absence analyses assumed that sequencing depth was roughly uniform across donors, and that assumption may not be true. In an earlier analysis of more than 500 of the donors, most TCR beta V segments appeared in productive rearrangements about 87% or about 30% of the time, broadly matching IMGT annotations. For the cohort, immune exposure information was limited to CMV serostatus. Linkage disequilibrium might explain the correlated functional status among segregating V segments, but an unknown experimental factor could not be excluded. Compared with equally common non-associated chains, HLA-associated TCR beta chains in a later analysis were more clonally expanded and had lower generation probabilities. According to a later analysis, parvovirus B19, influenza, CMV and Epstein-Barr virus appeared linked to several top co-occurrence clusters. According to a later genetic analysis, donors in an Asian-associated ancestry cluster had fewer N-insertions in productive TCRs than the approximately 650-donor mean. In a later analysis, TCR association rates were found to vary across HLA loci, with the most associated TCRs seen for DRB1 alleles and the fewest for HLA-C alleles. The classifier was reported to diagnose cytomegalovirus status with high specificity and sensitivity in both the original cohort and the validation cohort. The 87-base-pair reads could not distinguish some IMGT-functional V segments, including TRBV6-2 and TRBV6-3, so those segments were excluded. Because counts were too low, about 18 rarely observed V segments, including chromosome 9 orphons, were excluded from the earlier analysis of 500 to 700 of the donors.

The chain links TRBV19 with TRBJ1-5; TRBD1 is perhaps the D gene, given 5 matching bases. What was sequenced was PBMCs. This TCR was sampled from a male donor in good health and CMV-seropositive. The CDR3 here reads CASSDISNQPQHF. In nucleotide form, the sequence is TGTGCCAGTTCGGACATTAGCAATCAGCCCCAGCATTTT.